The 18 T cell receptor beta chains given below trace back to one sample, sequenced in a study of cytomegalovirus exposure and HLA in healthy donors. Primers included in the PCR were 60 Vbeta and 13 Jbeta primers. The protocol was immunoSEQ multiplex PCR, while the TCRdb copy is restricted to in-frame clones and leaves out a portion. The sample has about 160,000 clones, approximately 85% seen once. The sequencing sample was made of PBMCs. Receptors originate from a man in his fifties in good health and CMV-seropositive.

A single count supports this clone. The chain is built from TRBV30 and TRBJ2-7; unclear D gene. Per germline, CDR1 GTSNPN and CDR2 SVGIG (reference sequence). CDR3 size: 12 residues. V lost 0 bases, J lost 6 bases, and 9 bases lay in between. DNA for the CDR3: TGTGCCTGGAGTGTACGAGGATCCGAGCAGTACTTC. Amino acid sequence: CAWSVRGSEQYF. Variable domain in full (rest from reference TRBV30 and TRBJ2-7): SQTIHQWPATLVQPVGSPLSLECTVEGTSNPNLYWYRQAAGRGLQLLFYSVGIGQISSEVPQNLSASRPQDRQFILSSKKLLLSDSGFYLCAWSVRGSEQYFGPGTRLTVT.

Of note for this clone: At one end the junction does not follow the germline gene, possibly because of a read error. The chain combines TRBV7-7 with TRBJ2-2; the D gene is possibly TRBD2 (5 bases). Germline assignment: CDR1 SSHAT and CDR2 FNYEAQ (reference sequence). CDR3 length: 13 amino acids. In DNA form, the CDR3 reads TGTGCTAGCAGCTTTAGCGTCACCGGGGAGCTGTTTTTT. Protein: CASSFSVTGELFF.

To note about this clone: This sample includes further DNA sequences coding for the same CDR3. The V and J genes are TRBV4-3 and TRBJ1-1; no reliable D call. This CDR3 is built from 15 residues. Germline V gene lookup returns CDR1 LGHNA and CDR2 YSLEER. V was clipped by 0 bases and J by 0 bases, with 8 bases between them. CDR3 residues: CASSQDPDLNTEAFF. The CDR3 bases are TGCGCCAGCAGCCAAGATCCAGATTTGAACACTGAAGCTTTCTTT.

The chain recombines TRBV29-1 with TRBJ2-3, with D tentatively TRBD2 (5 bases). The CDR3 extends over 14 amino acids. Germline CDR1 is SQVTM and CDR2 is ANQGSEA. Trimming removed 8 bases at V and 4 bases at J, with 19 bases between. The CDR3 loop is CSTLGGRKADTQYF. The CDR3 bases are TGCAGCACCCTCGGTGGGAGAAAGGCAGATACGCAGTATTTT.

The chain has TRBV7-2 and TRBJ2-5; a possible D gene is TRBD2 (6 bases). Trimming cost V 5 bases and J 1 base, with 11 bases left between them. Germline CDR1 reads SGHTA; CDR2 reads FQGNSA. This CDR3 spans 14 amino acids. The DNA of the CDR3 is TGTGCCAGCAGCCCCGGGGAGGCCCAAGAGACCCAGTACTTC. Translating gives CASSPGEAQETQYF.

The chain uses TRBV21-1 and TRBJ1-6; TRBD1, the table's D call, lacks a check against the DNA. TRBV21-1 is labeled a pseudogene. The CDR3 totals 19 residues. The CDR3 is CASSKRGDSSSLQNSPLHF. The CDR3 coding sequence is TGTGCCAGCAGTAAAAGGGGGGACAGTTCAAGCCTCCAAAATTCACCCCTCCACTTT.

The rearrangement links TRBV28 to TRBJ2-5; D might be TRBD1 (6 bases). CDR3 size: 15 residues. V lost 3 bases to trimming and J lost 4 bases, with 15 bases between them. Germline V gene data show CDR1 as MDHEN and CDR2 as SYDVKM. The DNA for the CDR3 is TGTGCCAGCAGTTTCTTGAGGGGGTATCGAGAGACCCAGTACTTC. Protein: CASSFLRGYRETQYF. Filled out from reference TRBV28 and TRBJ2-5, the complete variable domain reads DVKVTQSSRYLVKRTGEKVFLECVQDMDHENMFWYRQDPGLGLRLIYFSYDVKMKEKGDIPEGYSVSREKKERFSLILESASTNQTSMYLCASSFLRGYRETQYFGPGTRLLVL.

The chain joins TRBV4-3 to TRBJ2-6, with D perhaps matching TRBD1 (6 bases). Germline lookup yields CDR1 LGHNA and CDR2 YSLEER. V was trimmed by 1 base and J by 5 bases, leaving 9 bases between them. The CDR3 has 15 amino acids. This CDR3 reads CASSQVGDRANVLTF. CDR3 nucleotide sequence: TGCGCCAGCAGCCAAGTGGGGGACAGGGCCAACGTCCTGACTTTC.

A note on this clone: One junction end does not reproduce the germline sequence, and a read error may be involved. The chain has TRBV30 and TRBJ1-1; 9 bases agree with TRBD1. The CDR3 loop spans 11 amino acids. Germline V lookup: CDR1 GTSNPN, CDR2 SVGIG (reference sequence). The CDR3 bases are TGTGCCTGGAGTTCCGGGACAGGGACTCGATTT. Translation gives CAWSSGTGTRF. Combining the CDR3 with reference TRBV30 and TRBJ1-1 gives the whole variable domain SQTIHQWPATLVQPVGSPLSLECTVEGTSNPNLYWYRQAAGRGLQLLFYSVGIGQISSEVPQNLSASRPQDRQFILSSKKLLLSDSGFYLCAWSSGTGTRFGQGTRLTVV.

V gene TRBV6-1 combines with J gene TRBJ1-5; 10 bases fit TRBD1. Per germline, CDR1 MNHNS and CDR2 SASEGT. Losses at the gene ends were 4 bases for V and 7 bases for J; bases not matched to a gene: 4. CDR3 size: 14 residues. CDR3 coding DNA: TGTGCCAGCAGTGGGGACAGGGGTTGGCAGCCCCAGCATTTT. Amino acids: CASSGDRGWQPQHF.

The genes are TRBV29-1 and TRBJ2-4, with D maybe TRBD1 (5 bases). The CDR3 runs to 13 residues. Between the trimmed V and J ends, which lost 6 bases and 0 bases, there was a span of 9 bases. Germline CDR1 is SQVTM and CDR2 is ANQGSEA. The CDR3 protein is CSVSGLAKNIQYF. As DNA, the CDR3 is TGCAGCGTATCAGGGCTAGCCAAAAACATTCAGTACTTC. Variable domain in full (rest from reference TRBV29-1 and TRBJ2-4): SAVISQKPSRDICQRGTSLTIQCQVDSQVTMMFWYRQQPGQSLTLIATANQGSEATYESGFVIDKFPISRPNLTFSTLTVSNMSPEDSSIYLCSVSGLAKNIQYFGAGTRLSVL.

The CDR3 DNA is TGTGCCAGTATGTACGGGGGCTCTGGAAACACCATATATTTT. It specifies CASMYGGSGNTIYF. The rearrangement links TRBV19 to TRBJ1-3; TRBD1 is a possible D gene (5 bases). This CDR3 is built from 14 residues. V was shortened by 7 bases and J by 0 bases, with 10 bases between the two germline ends. The germline CDR1 and CDR2 sequences are LNHDA and SQIVND (reference sequence).

The sample holds one count of this clone. V gene TRBV4-1 combines with J gene TRBJ2-1; 7 nucleotides agree with TRBD2. Trimming cost V 4 bases and J 1 base; bases outside gene matches: 4. In germline, CDR1 is MGHRA, CDR2 YSYEKL. The CDR3 runs 15 residues. Written as DNA, the CDR3 is TGCGCCAGCAGCCTCTCAGCGGGGTCCTACAATGAGCAGTTCTTC. As protein: CASSLSAGSYNEQFF.

The V and J genes are TRBV11-3 and TRBJ2-5, with 9 bases fitting TRBD1. Germline trimming cut 5 bases from V and 1 base from J; bases unmatched to any gene: 5. Germline CDR1 is SGHNT and CDR2 is YENEEA. The CDR3 runs 15 residues. CDR3 DNA sequence: TGTGCCAGCAGCCAACGGACAGGGGCCCAAGAGACCCAGTACTTC. Amino acid sequence: CASSQRTGAQETQYF.

This clone was detected only a few times. J is TRBJ1-3 and V is TRBV11-2; D remains unclear. The CDR3 length is 14 residues. The V gene's germline CDR1 is SGHAT and CDR2 FQNNGV. The V gene lost 3 bases and the J gene lost 1 base, with 7 bases spanning the gap. CDR3 nucleotide sequence: TGTGCCAGCAGCTTGGAGTTTTCTGGAAACACCATATATTTT. Its translation: CASSLEFSGNTIYF.

CDR3 loop: CASSLFQVGGGANEQFF. CDR3 in DNA: TGTGCCAGCAGCTTATTTCAGGTTGGCGGGGGGGCCAATGAGCAGTTCTTC. The rearrangement joins TRBV11-2 to TRBJ2-1; 9 bases are a match to TRBD2. After removal of 2 bases from V and 6 bases from J, the junction contained 11 bases not matched to a gene. Germline V lookup: CDR1 SGHAT, CDR2 FQNNGV. The CDR3 spans 17 residues.

In its sample, this clone was seen once. The V gene is TRBV28, the J gene TRBJ1-4; 7 bases line up with TRBD1. J was trimmed by 4 bases and V by 7 bases; bases with no gene match: 6. The CDR3 is 14 residues long. Per germline, CDR1 MDHEN and CDR2 SYDVKM. DNA of the CDR3: TGTGCCAGCACCCAGGGACAGCTTAATGAAAAACTGTTTTTT. Its translation is CASTQGQLNEKLFF.

The chain combines TRBV6-5 with TRBJ1-6; D gene uncertain. V was pared by 6 bases and J by 10 bases, with 13 bases between. Looked up from germline, CDR1 is MNHEY and CDR2 is SVGAGI. The CDR3 has 13 residues. Written as DNA, the CDR3 is TGTGCCAGCAGGCCCCGGGCGGGGTCACCCCTCCACTTT. This sequence encodes CASRPRAGSPLHF.